This entry lists 11 T cell receptor beta chains sequenced from one sample in a study of T cells in Graves' hyperthyroidism and ophthalmopathy. RNA transcripts were the template for amplifying TCR beta CDR3 regions. The primer set for the first-round RT-PCR of the TCR CDR3 was HTBI. TCRdb used MiXCR to reprocess the multiplex PCR reads, holding one entry per CDR3 protein. The table includes around 700,000 distinct CDR3 sequences, just over 35% detected once. The specimen sequenced was blood. These receptors originate from a woman between 40 and 50 years old with Graves' hyperthyroidism.

The chain combines TRBV6-1 with TRBJ2-5; D is undetermined. Germline V gene sequence: CDR1 MNHNS, CDR2 SASEGT. Trimming pared 4 bases from V and 7 bases from J, leaving 10 bases between. This CDR3 spans 12 amino acids. The CDR3 loop reads CASSGAVRTQYF. The CDR3 nucleotides read TGTGCCAGCAGTGGAGCCGTCAGGACCCAGTACTTC.

The CDR3 region is CASSLGWRDTQYF. Here the CDR3 DNA reads TGTGCCAGCAGCTTAGGGTGGCGAGATACGCAGTATTTT. The chain links TRBV7-2 to TRBJ2-3; D is unresolved. The V end lost 1 base, the J end lost 5 bases, and 7 bases lay between the germline ends. From germline, CDR1 is SGHTA and CDR2 FQGNSA. The CDR3 has 13 residues.

This clonotype appeared a few times. The chain joins TRBV25-1 to TRBJ1-3; no firm D call. The CDR3 totals 21 residues. Germline-derived CDR1 and CDR2 are MGHDK and SYGVNS. Trimming removed 0 bases at V and 0 bases at J, with 24 bases between. CDR3 region: CASSEYGVPKGFKDSGNTIYF. CDR3 coding DNA: TGTGCCAGCAGTGAATACGGGGTTCCGAAAGGGTTTAAGGACTCTGGAAACACCATATATTTT.

V and J are TRBV4-1 and TRBJ2-2; D call uncertain. The CDR3 length is 15 residues. V was clipped by 4 bases and J by 2 bases, with 11 bases between them. Germline V gene lookup returns CDR1 MGHRA and CDR2 YSYEKL. CDR3 loop: CASSRKLINTGELFF. Written as DNA, the CDR3 is TGCGCCAGCAGCCGGAAGCTGATTAACACCGGGGAGCTGTTTTTT.

A single count supports this clonotype. J is TRBJ2-7 and V is TRBV7-8, with a possible D match to TRBD1 (6 bases). The CDR3 sequence is 15 residues long. CDR1 is SGHVS, CDR2 FQNEAQ, per germline. V lost 5 bases to trimming and J lost 0 bases, with 14 bases between them. The CDR3 bases are TGTGCCAGCAGCCTTATAATGGACAGCTCCTACGAGCAGTACTTC. It encodes CASSLIMDSSYEQYF. The full variable domain, rest sourced from reference TRBV7-8 and TRBJ2-7, is GAGVSQSPRYKVAKRGQDVALRCDPISGHVSLFWYQQALGQGPEFLTYFQNEAQLDKSGLPSDRFFAERPEGSVSTLKIQRTQQEDSAVYLCASSLIMDSSYEQYFGPGTRLTVT.

Here the CDR3 DNA reads TGTGCCAGCTCACCACCAGCCAACACTGAAGCTTTCTTT. Its translation: CASSPPANTEAFF. The gene calls are TRBV18 and TRBJ1-1; unclear D gene. The germline V gene has CDR1 KGHSH and CDR2 LQKENI. The ends were cut back, 0 bases at V and 2 bases at J, with 4 bases in the middle. The CDR3 has 13 residues.

Many counts were recorded for this clonotype. Here the CDR3 DNA reads TGTGCCAGTCGGACGGACATCGGTAATTCACCCCTCCACTTT. Translated: CASRTDIGNSPLHF. The rearrangement links TRBV19 to TRBJ1-6; D perhaps matches TRBD1 (5 bases). CDR1 and CDR2 (germline): LNHDA, SQIVND (reference sequence). The CDR3 runs 14 residues. V was clipped by 8 bases and J by 6 bases, with 14 bases between them.

At least ten counts were recorded for this clonotype. The chain is built from TRBV19 and TRBJ1-2, with D hard to call. In germline, CDR1 is LNHDA, CDR2 SQIVND (reference sequence). CDR3 size: 12 residues. The ends were cut back, 7 bases at V and 2 bases at J, with 8 bases in the middle. The CDR3 DNA follows: TGTGCCAGTATCCAGGAAAACTATGGCTACACCTTC. Amino acid sequence: CASIQENYGYTF. Using reference TRBV19 and TRBJ1-2 for the parts outside the CDR3, the full variable domain is DGGITQSPKYLFRKEGQNVTLSCEQNLNHDAMYWYRQDPGQGLRLIYYSQIVNDFQKGDIAEGYSVSREKKESFPLTVTSAQKNPTAFYLCASIQENYGYTFGSGTRLTVV.

V and J are TRBV6-2 or TRBV6-3 and TRBJ2-6, with TRBD1 as a possible D gene (5 bases). Trimming removed 5 bases from V and 1 base from J, with 12 bases in between. The CDR3 has 16 amino acids. Germline CDR1 reads MNHEY; CDR2 reads SVGEGT. DNA of the CDR3: TGTGCCAGCAGTAAGAACCCAGGGTCTGGGGCCAACGTCCTGACTTTC. Translated, it gives CASSKNPGSGANVLTF.

The rearrangement uses TRBV7-3 and TRBJ1-2, with D perhaps matching TRBD1 (5 bases). Germline V gene sequence: CDR1 SGHTA, CDR2 FQGTGA. The CDR3 contains 13 residues. V dropped 4 bases and J dropped 4 bases, with 10 bases sitting between them. CDR3 bases: TGTGCCAGCAGCTCGGACACCGTCTATGGCTACACCTTC. Encoded protein: CASSSDTVYGYTF.

This clonotype was observed at least ten times. This chain connects TRBV2 to TRBJ1-4; 9 positions match TRBD1. CDR1 and CDR2 (germline): SNHLY, FYNNEI. The junction had 9 bases not matched to a gene; V was cut back by 8 bases and J by 8 bases. This CDR3 is built from 14 residues. In DNA, the CDR3 is TGTGCCAGCGGGGGACAGGGAATTTCCGAAAAACTGTTTTTT. Protein sequence: CASGGQGISEKLFF.